The 9 T cell receptor beta chains below all came from one sample that was sequenced in a study of cytomegalovirus exposure and HLA in healthy donors. PCR involved 60 Vbeta and 13 Jbeta primers. Clones were read by immunoSEQ multiplex PCR, and TCRdb kept only the in-frame ones, dropping some. The sample comprises 80,000 to 100,000 clones, approximately 69% of which are singletons, and about 1.2% rests with the top ten. The sequenced sample was PBMCs. These receptors all come from a female donor in good health and CMV-seronegative.

This chain links TRBV28 with TRBJ2-1, with a possible D match to TRBD2 (6 bases). Between the trimmed V and J ends, which lost 6 bases and 5 bases, there was a span of 8 bases. This CDR3 spans 12 amino acids. The germline V gene has CDR1 MDHEN and CDR2 SYDVKM. In DNA form, the CDR3 reads TGTGCCAGCAGGGACTACAACAATGAGCAGTTCTTC. Its translation: CASRDYNNEQFF.

V is TRBV4-3 and J is TRBJ2-2; TRBD1 is a possible D gene (5 bases). The CDR3 is 15 amino acids. Germline V gives CDR1 LGHNA, CDR2 YSLEER. V gave up 0 bases and J gave up 7 bases, with 12 bases separating them. DNA of the CDR3: TGCGCCAGCAGCCAAGACCAGGGTGGCGGCGGGGAGCTGTTTTTT. This gives the protein CASSQDQGGGGELFF.

The V gene is TRBV4-1, the J gene TRBJ2-2; 9 nucleotides align to TRBD1. The germline gives CDR1 MGHRA, CDR2 YSYEKL. The CDR3 totals 19 residues. Germline trimming cut 0 bases from V and 3 bases from J; bases unmatched to any gene: 11. The DNA for the CDR3 is TGCGCCAGCAGCCAAGATAGGGCGGACAGGGGAAGGTACACCGGGGAGCTGTTTTTT. It codes for CASSQDRADRGRYTGELFF.

The chain employs TRBV27 and TRBJ2-5; 10 nucleotides line up with TRBD1. Germline V gene lookup returns CDR1 MNHEY and CDR2 SMNVEV (reference sequence). This CDR3 comprises 15 residues. V dropped 7 bases and J dropped 2; count of bases not matched to a gene: 7. The CDR3 loop is CASTRTGGGQETQYF. The CDR3 bases are TGTGCCAGCACTCGGACAGGGGGTGGACAAGAGACCCAGTACTTC.

The chain recombines TRBV11-2 with TRBJ2-7; D remains ambiguous. The CDR3 covers 14 residues. The germline V gene has CDR1 SGHAT and CDR2 FQNNGV. V was pared by 3 bases and J by 4 bases, with 13 bases between. As DNA, the CDR3 is TGTGCCAGCAGCTTGACTTCATTTGAGTACGAGCAGTACTTC. Translation: CASSLTSFEYEQYF.

The CDR3, as DNA: TGTGCCAGCAGCTACTCCGCCACAGGGGGTAGTAATGGCTACACCTTC. Translated, it gives CASSYSATGGSNGYTF. The genes are TRBV7-6 and TRBJ1-2, with TRBD1 matching over 8 bases. The CDR3 covers 16 residues. Germline V gives CDR1 SGHVS, CDR2 FNYEAQ. V was pared by 4 bases and J by 6 bases, with 13 bases of the junction left unmatched.

The J gene is TRBJ2-7, the V gene TRBV7-2; D remains unclear. V lost 2 bases and J lost 3, with 14 bases in between. Germline-derived CDR1 and CDR2 are SGHTA and FQGNSA. The CDR3 covers 15 residues. CDR3 sequence reads: CASSLRLARNYEQYF. CDR3 DNA: TGTGCCAGCAGCTTAAGGTTAGCTCGGAACTACGAGCAGTACTTC.

This chain connects TRBV14 to TRBJ2-7, with 7 nucleotides matching TRBD1. The CDR3 totals 15 residues. Germline CDR1 reads SGHDN; CDR2 reads FVKESK. The V gene end was trimmed by 0 bases and the J gene end by 0 bases; junction bases not matched to a gene: 2. In DNA, the CDR3 is TGTGCCAGCAGCCAAGAGACAGGGAGCTCCTACGAGCAGTACTTC. As protein: CASSQETGSSYEQYF.

This clone was counted between two and nine times. The V gene is TRBV4-2, the J gene TRBJ2-2; 13 bases line up with TRBD2. The germline V gene encodes CDR1 LGHNA and CDR2 YNFKEQ. This CDR3 comprises 15 residues. V was clipped by 2 bases and J by 6 bases; unmatched bases: 0. CDR3 sequence reads: CASSQTSGGAGELFF. In DNA, the CDR3 is TGTGCCAGCAGCCAAACTAGCGGGGGGGCCGGGGAGCTGTTTTTT.